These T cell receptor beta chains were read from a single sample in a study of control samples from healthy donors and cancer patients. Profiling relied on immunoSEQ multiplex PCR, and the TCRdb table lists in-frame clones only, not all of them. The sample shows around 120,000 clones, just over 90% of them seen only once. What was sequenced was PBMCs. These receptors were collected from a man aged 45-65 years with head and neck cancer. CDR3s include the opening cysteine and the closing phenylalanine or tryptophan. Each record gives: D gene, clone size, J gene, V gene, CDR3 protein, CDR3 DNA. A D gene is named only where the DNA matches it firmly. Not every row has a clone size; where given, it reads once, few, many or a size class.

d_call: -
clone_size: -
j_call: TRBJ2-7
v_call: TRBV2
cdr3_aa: CATQEQGVDEQYF
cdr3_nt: TGTGCCACCCAGGAGCAGGGAGTGGATGAGCAGTACTTC

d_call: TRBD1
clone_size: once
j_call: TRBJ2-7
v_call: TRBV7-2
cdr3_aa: CASSLTGGDEQYF
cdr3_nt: TGTGCCAGCAGCTTAACAGGGGGCGACGAGCAGTACTTC

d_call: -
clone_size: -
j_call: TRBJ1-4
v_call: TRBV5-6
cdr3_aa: CASSSTAFATNEKLFF
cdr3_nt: TGTGCCAGCAGCTCGACAGCGTTTGCAACTAATGAAAAACTGTTTTTT

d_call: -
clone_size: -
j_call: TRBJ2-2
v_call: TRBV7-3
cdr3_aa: CASSLMGRKNTGELFF
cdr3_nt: TGTGCCAGCAGCTTAATGGGCCGGAAGAACACCGGGGAGCTGTTTTTT

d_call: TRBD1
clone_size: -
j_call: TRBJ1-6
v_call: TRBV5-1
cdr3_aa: CASSAGTGNYSPLHF
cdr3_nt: TGCGCCAGCAGCGCCGGGACAGGCAACTATTCACCCCTCCACTTT

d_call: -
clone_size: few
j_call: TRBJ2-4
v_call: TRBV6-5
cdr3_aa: CASSPQRRAKNIQYF
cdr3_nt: TGTGCCAGCAGCCCCCAGAGGAGGGCCAAAAACATTCAGTACTTC

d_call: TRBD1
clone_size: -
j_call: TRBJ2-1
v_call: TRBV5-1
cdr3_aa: CASSLGQGGAKFF
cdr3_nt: TGCGCCAGCAGCTTGGGACAGGGCGGAGCGAAGTTCTTC

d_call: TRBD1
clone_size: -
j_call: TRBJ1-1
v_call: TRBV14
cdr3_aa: CASSGTGDTEAFF
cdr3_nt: TGTGCCAGCTCCGGGACAGGCGACACTGAAGCTTTCTTT

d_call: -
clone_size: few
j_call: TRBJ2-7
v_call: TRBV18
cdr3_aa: CASSPPSPQLEQYF
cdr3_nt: TGTGCCAGCTCACCACCGAGCCCCCAGCTAGAGCAGTACTTC

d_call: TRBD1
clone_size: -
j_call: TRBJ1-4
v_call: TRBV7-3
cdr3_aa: CASRGQETPGEKLFF
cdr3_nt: TGTGCCAGCAGGGGACAGGAAACCCCTGGTGAAAAACTGTTTTTT

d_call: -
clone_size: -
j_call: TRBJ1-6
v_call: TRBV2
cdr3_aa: CASRKRGQPNSPLHF
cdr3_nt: TGTGCCAGCAGGAAGCGCGGACAGCCGAATTCACCCCTCCACTTT

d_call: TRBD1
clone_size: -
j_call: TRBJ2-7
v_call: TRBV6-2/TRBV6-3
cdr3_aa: CASSYLTSTGVGEQYF
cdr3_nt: TGTGCCAGCAGTTACTTAACATCGACAGGGGTCGGCGAGCAGTACTTC

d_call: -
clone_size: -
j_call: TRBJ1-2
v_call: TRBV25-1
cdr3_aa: CASSDPQGINYGYTF
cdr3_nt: TGTGCCAGCAGTGATCCTCAGGGGATTAACTATGGCTACACCTTC

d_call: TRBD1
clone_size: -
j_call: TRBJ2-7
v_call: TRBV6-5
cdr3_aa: CASSFTGATGVYEQYF
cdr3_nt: TGTGCCAGCAGTTTTACAGGGGCCACTGGCGTCTACGAGCAGTACTTC

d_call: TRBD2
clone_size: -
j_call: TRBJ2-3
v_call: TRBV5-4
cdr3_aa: CASSNSAGGPTDTQYF
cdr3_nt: TGTGCCAGCAGCAATTCAGCGGGGGGACCTACAGATACGCAGTATTTT

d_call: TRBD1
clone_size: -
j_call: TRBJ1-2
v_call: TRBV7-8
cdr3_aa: CASSAGQGTGYTF
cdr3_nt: TGTGCCAGCAGCGCCGGACAGGGGACCGGCTACACCTTC

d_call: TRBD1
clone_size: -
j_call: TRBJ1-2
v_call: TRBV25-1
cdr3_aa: CASSGIDHRGAANYGYTF
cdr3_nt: TGTGCCAGCAGTGGCATTGACCACAGGGGAGCTGCTAACTATGGCTACACCTTC

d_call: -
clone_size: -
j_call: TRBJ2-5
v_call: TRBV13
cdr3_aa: CASSLGSKSETQYF
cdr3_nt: TGTGCCAGCAGCTTGGGATCCAAATCAGAGACCCAGTACTTC

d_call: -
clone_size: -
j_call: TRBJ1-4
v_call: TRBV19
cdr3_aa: CASAEGDTNEKLFF
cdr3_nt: TGTGCCAGTGCCGAGGGGGATACTAATGAAAAACTGTTTTTT

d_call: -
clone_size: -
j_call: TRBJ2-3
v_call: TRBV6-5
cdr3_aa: CASGTGATDTQYF
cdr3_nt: TGTGCCAGCGGAACGGGGGCGACAGATACGCAGTATTTT

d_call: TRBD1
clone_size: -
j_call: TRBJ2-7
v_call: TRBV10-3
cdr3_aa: CAISGDRDSYEQYF
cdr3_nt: TGTGCCATCTCCGGGGACAGGGACTCCTACGAGCAGTACTTC

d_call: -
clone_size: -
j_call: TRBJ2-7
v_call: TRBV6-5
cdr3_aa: CASSYRQGYEQYF
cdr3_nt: TGTGCCAGCAGTTACAGGCAGGGGTACGAGCAGTACTTC

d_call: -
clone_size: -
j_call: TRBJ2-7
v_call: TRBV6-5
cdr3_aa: CASSPRPAPREQYF
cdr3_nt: TGTGCCAGCAGCCCACGGCCAGCCCCTCGCGAGCAGTACTTC

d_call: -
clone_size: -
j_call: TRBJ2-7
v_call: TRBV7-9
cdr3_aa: CASRNVPGPYEQYF
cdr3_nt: TGTGCCAGCAGAAACGTCCCCGGTCCCTACGAGCAGTACTTC

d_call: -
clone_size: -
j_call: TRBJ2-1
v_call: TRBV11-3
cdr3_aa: CASSADSRNEQFF
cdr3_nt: TGTGCCAGCAGCGCAGATTCTAGAAATGAGCAGTTCTTC

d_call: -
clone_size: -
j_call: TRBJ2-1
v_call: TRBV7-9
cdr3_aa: CAGRRWTGLDNEQFF
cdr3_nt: TGTGCCGGGCGGCGCTGGACGGGATTAGACAATGAGCAGTTCTTC

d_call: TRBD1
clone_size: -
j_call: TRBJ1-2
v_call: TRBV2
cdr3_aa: CASSETLLDRGRQDGYTF
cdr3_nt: TGTGCCAGCAGTGAAACCTTATTAGACAGGGGGCGCCAAGATGGCTACACCTTC

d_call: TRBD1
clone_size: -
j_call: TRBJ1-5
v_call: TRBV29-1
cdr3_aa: CSVTEDRGTQPQHF
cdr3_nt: TGCAGCGTTACCGAGGACAGGGGGACTCAGCCCCAGCATTTT

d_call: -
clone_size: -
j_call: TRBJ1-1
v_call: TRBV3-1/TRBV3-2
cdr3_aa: CASSQVDRNTEAFF
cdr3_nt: TGTGCCAGCAGCCAGGTGGACAGGAACACTGAAGCTTTCTTT

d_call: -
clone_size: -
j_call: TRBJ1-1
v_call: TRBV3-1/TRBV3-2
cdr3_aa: CASSQGGPFRTEAFF
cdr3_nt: TGTGCCAGCAGCCAAGGAGGGCCATTTAGGACTGAAGCTTTCTTT

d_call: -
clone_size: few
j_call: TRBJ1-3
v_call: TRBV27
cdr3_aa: CASRGLAAGNTIYF
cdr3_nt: TGTGCCAGCCGGGGGCTGGCAGCCGGAAACACCATATATTTT

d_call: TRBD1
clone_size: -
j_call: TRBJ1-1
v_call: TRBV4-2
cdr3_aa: CASSQDGDRDYAEAFF
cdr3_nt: TGTGCCAGCAGCCAAGATGGGGACAGGGATTACGCTGAAGCTTTCTTT

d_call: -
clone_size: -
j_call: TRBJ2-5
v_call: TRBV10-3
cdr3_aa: CAISESDRETQYF
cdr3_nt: TGTGCCATCAGTGAGTCTGACAGAGAGACCCAGTACTTC

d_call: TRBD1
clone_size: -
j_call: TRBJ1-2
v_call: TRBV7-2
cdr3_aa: CASSSLLTGGFDSYTF
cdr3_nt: TGTGCCAGCAGCTCCCTTCTAACAGGGGGGTTTGATAGCTACACCTTC

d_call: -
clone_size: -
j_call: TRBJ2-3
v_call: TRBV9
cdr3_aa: CASSVAPGTDTQYF
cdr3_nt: TGTGCCAGCAGCGTAGCACCAGGCACAGATACGCAGTATTTT

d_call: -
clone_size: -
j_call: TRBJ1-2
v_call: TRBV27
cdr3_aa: CASSNNRVTNYGYTF
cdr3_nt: TGTGCCAGCAGTAATAACAGGGTAACGAACTATGGCTACACCTTC

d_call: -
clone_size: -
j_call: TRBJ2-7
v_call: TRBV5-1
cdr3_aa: CASSLSRAYEQYF
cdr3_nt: TGCGCCAGCAGCTTAAGCAGGGCCTACGAGCAGTACTTC

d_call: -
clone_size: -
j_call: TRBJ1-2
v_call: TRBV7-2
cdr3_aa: CASSLAPAAMGYTF
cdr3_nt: TGTGCCAGCAGCCTCGCTCCGGCCGCTATGGGCTACACCTTC

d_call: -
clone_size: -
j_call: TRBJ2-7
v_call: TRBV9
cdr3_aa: CASSVATGEQYF
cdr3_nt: TGTGCCAGCAGCGTAGCTACGGGGGAGCAGTACTTC

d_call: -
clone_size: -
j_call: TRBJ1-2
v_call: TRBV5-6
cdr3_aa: CASSLRQVRGYGYTF
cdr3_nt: TGTGCCAGCAGTCTTAGACAGGTCCGCGGGTATGGCTACACCTTC

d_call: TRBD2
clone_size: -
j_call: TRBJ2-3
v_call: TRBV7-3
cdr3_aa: CASSLGSGGAGNTQYF
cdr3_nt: TGTGCCAGCAGCTTAGGCAGCGGGGGGGCAGGGAATACGCAGTATTTT

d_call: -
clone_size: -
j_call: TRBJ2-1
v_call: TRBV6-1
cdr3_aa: CASSEGWGGYHNEQFF
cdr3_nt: TGTGCCAGCAGTGAAGGGTGGGGGGGCTACCACAATGAGCAGTTCTTC

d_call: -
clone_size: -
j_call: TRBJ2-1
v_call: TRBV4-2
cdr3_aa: CASSPWGGAAGVEQFF
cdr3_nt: TGTGCCAGCAGCCCCTGGGGGGGGGCGGCTGGTGTGGAGCAGTTCTTC

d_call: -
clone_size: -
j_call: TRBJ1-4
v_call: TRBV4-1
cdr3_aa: CASSQSAWSNEKLFF
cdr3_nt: TGCGCCAGCAGCCAATCAGCGTGGAGTAATGAAAAACTGTTTTTT

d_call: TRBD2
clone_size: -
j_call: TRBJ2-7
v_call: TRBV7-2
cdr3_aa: CASSVLAGSSYEQYF
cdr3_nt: TGTGCCAGCAGCGTACTAGCGGGGAGCTCCTACGAGCAGTACTTC

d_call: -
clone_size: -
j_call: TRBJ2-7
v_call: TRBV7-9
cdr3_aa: CASSLGQRYEQYF
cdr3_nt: TGTGCCAGCAGCTTAGGGCAGCGCTACGAGCAGTACTTC

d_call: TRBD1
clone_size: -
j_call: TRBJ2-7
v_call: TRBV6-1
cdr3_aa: CASSETRGGLYEQYF
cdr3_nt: TGTGCCAGCAGTGAAACGAGAGGGGGCCTCTACGAGCAGTACTTC

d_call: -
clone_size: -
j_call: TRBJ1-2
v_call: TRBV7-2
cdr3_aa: CASSLPGPVRAIYGYTF
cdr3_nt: TGTGCCAGCAGCTTACCCGGCCCCGTGCGGGCTATCTATGGCTACACCTTC

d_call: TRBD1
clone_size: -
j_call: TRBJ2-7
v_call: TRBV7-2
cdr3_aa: CASSPAGQGIYEQYF
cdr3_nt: TGTGCCAGCAGCCCCGCGGGACAGGGCATCTACGAGCAGTACTTC

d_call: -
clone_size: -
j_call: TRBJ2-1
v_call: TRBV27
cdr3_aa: CASKEGAPPSYNEQFF
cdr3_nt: TGTGCCAGCAAGGAGGGGGCGCCCCCTTCCTACAATGAGCAGTTCTTC

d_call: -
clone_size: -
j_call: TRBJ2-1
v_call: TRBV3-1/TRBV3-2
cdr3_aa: CASSQDVRGSSYNEQFF
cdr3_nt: TGTGCCAGCAGCCAAGACGTTCGGGGTAGCTCCTACAATGAGCAGTTCTTC

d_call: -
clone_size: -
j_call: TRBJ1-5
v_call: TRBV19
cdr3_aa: CASSMRDSNQPQHF
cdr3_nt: TGTGCCAGTAGTATGAGAGATAGCAATCAGCCCCAGCATTTT

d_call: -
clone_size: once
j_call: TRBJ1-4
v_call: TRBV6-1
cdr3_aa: CASSEGQTNEKLFF
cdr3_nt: TGTGCCAGCAGTGAAGGGCAGACTAATGAAAAACTGTTTTTT

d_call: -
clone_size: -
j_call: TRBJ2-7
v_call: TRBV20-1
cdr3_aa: CSAPGEREQYF
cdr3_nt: TGCAGTGCGCCGGGGGAACGAGAGCAGTACTTC

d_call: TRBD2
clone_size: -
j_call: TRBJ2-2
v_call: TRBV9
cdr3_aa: CASSLRTSGGSGELFF
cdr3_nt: TGTGCCAGCAGCTTACGGACTAGCGGGGGATCCGGGGAGCTGTTTTTT